One and the same sample provided the 9 T cell receptor beta chains below, sequenced in a study of identical twins. MiXCR, run by TCRdb on the 5' RACE reads, gives a single entry per CDR3 protein. The sample yields hundreds of thousands of distinct CDR3 sequences, around 20% seen once. In addition, the sample was reused for a study of T cells expressing NK-cell markers.

Sequencing was done on a sample of PBMCs. The receptors were gathered from a young woman in good health.

The chain recombines TRBV20-1 with TRBJ2-7; TRBD2 matches 11 bases. Germline CDR1 and CDR2: DFQATT and SNEGSKA (reference sequence). J lost 10 bases, V lost 6 bases, and 20 bases had no gene match. The CDR3 has 16 amino acids. CDR3 bases: TGCAGTGCCCAAAGGACTCTAGCGGGGGGACCTACGACACAGTACTTC. As protein: CSAQRTLAGGPTTQYF.

V is TRBV7-1 and J is TRBJ2-3, with a weak D call TRBD1 (6 bases). TRBV7-1 qualifies as an ORF whose function is uncertain. The CDR3 is made up of 14 amino acids. V dropped 3 bases and J dropped 6 bases, with 13 bases sitting between them. The DNA for the CDR3 is TGTGCCAGCAGCTCTAGCCAGGGGTTTGATACGCAGTATTTT. It codes for CASSSSQGFDTQYF.

The chain is built from TRBV7-3 and TRBJ1-1; no clear D gene. CDR1 and CDR2 (germline): SGHTA, FQGTGA. The CDR3 sequence is 15 residues long. V was shortened by 5 bases and J by 1 base, with 14 bases between the two germline ends. In nucleotides, the CDR3 is TGTGCCAGCAGCCGCACCGCCAATTCGAACACTGAAGCTTTCTTT. It encodes CASSRTANSNTEAFF.

This chain joins TRBV20-1 and TRBJ2-7; no definite D call. Germline loops: CDR1 DFQATT, CDR2 SNEGSKA (reference sequence). Trimming shortened V by 2 bases and J by 1 base, and 12 bases separated the two germline ends. The CDR3 has 14 amino acids. The CDR3: CSARKRLESYEQYF. In DNA form, the CDR3 reads TGCAGTGCTAGAAAAAGGCTTGAGTCCTACGAGCAGTACTTC.

This clonotype has only a few counts. The chain carries TRBV15 and TRBJ2-1, with TRBD2 matching 8 bases. The V gene end was trimmed by 9 bases and the J gene end by 9 bases; junction bases not matched to a gene: 7. This CDR3 has 12 amino acids. Germline V gene lookup returns CDR1 LNHNV and CDR2 YYDKDF (reference sequence). In nucleotides, the CDR3 is TGTGCCACTAGCGGGATATTGGGTGAGCAGTTCTTC. Amino acids: CATSGILGEQFF.

This clonotype was detected ten times or more. V and J are TRBV5-1 and TRBJ2-7; no definite D call. Trimming removed 4 bases from V and 5 bases from J, with 13 bases in between. The CDR3 is made up of 13 amino acids. Germline loops: CDR1 SGHRS, CDR2 YFSETQ. CDR3 protein: CASSLDVVDEQYF. CDR3 coding DNA: TGCGCCAGCAGCCTGGATGTAGTGGACGAGCAGTACTTC.

This clonotype has just one count. The J gene is TRBJ2-3, the V gene TRBV30, with D hard to call. Trimming pared 6 bases from V and 2 bases from J, leaving 9 bases between. The CDR3 runs to 12 residues. Germline CDR1 is GTSNPN and CDR2 is SVGIG (reference sequence). The CDR3 nucleotides read TGTGCCTGCCTCCCCCCCACAGATACGCAGTATTTT. Protein product: CACLPPTDTQYF.

The V call is TRBV5-1, the J call TRBJ2-7; 9 positions match TRBD1. The CDR3 loop spans 16 amino acids. V shed 6 bases, J shed 6 bases, and the junction held 16 bases outside the gene matches. Germline V gives CDR1 SGHRS, CDR2 YFSETQ. CDR3 region: CASNREEEGQGSEQYF. As DNA, the CDR3 is TGCGCCAGCAACCGTGAGGAGGAGGGACAGGGTTCCGAGCAGTACTTC.

The chain recombines TRBV10-3 with TRBJ2-1, with D hard to call. The CDR3 is 12 amino acids. From germline, CDR1 is ENHRY and CDR2 SYGVKD. V dropped 9 bases and J dropped 0 bases, with 6 bases sitting between them. This CDR3 reads CAITSSYNEQFF. CDR3 DNA sequence: TGTGCCATTACGAGCTCCTACAATGAGCAGTTCTTC.